The 25 T cell receptor beta chains listed next were all sequenced from one sample in a study of cytomegalovirus exposure and HLA in healthy donors (dated by TCRdb to between 2016 and 2019). Library construction relied on the immunoSEQ multiplex PCR assay. Not all clones reach the TCRdb copy of this immuneACCESS table, which keeps in-frame sequences only. Checked studies attribute under half of the gap to unresolved V genes and leave the rest unexplained. The sample table lists 75,000 to 85,000 clones, approximately 91% of them with a count of one. In total, the top ten clones hold approximately 2.2% of the sample. The sample taken for sequencing was PBMCs. The receptors stem from a young man in good health and CMV-seronegative.

V is TRBV28 and J is TRBJ1-5, with 7 bases matching TRBD1. V was clipped by 3 bases and J by 5 bases; unmatched bases: 22. This CDR3 contains 20 residues. The V gene's germline CDR1 is MDHEN and CDR2 SYDVKM. The CDR3 sequence is CASSFRDSPRYLPWDQPQHF. CDR3 coding DNA: TGTGCCAGCAGTTTCCGGGACAGCCCCAGATACTTGCCGTGGGATCAGCCCCAGCATTTT.

V gene TRBV5-1 combines with J gene TRBJ2-1, with 14 positions matching TRBD2. Trimming cost V 5 bases and J 0 bases; bases outside gene matches: 7. There are 18 residues in the CDR3. Germline loops: CDR1 SGHRS, CDR2 YFSETQ. CDR3 residues: CASSIGLAGGRSYNEQFF. In nucleotides, the CDR3 is TGCGCCAGCAGTATCGGACTAGCGGGAGGTCGCTCCTACAATGAGCAGTTCTTC.

The J gene is TRBJ1-1, the V gene TRBV6-5; D might be TRBD1 (6 bases). The CDR3 totals 14 residues. The V gene's germline CDR1 is MNHEY and CDR2 SVGAGI. The V and J ends lost 8 bases and 1 base respectively, with 14 bases between them. This CDR3 is CASGRGARNTEAFF. As DNA, the CDR3 is TGTGCCAGCGGGAGGGGGGCTCGGAACACTGAAGCTTTCTTT.

This chain uses TRBV6-5 with TRBJ2-3, with D possibly TRBD2 on 6 matching bases. V was trimmed by 10 bases and J by 2 bases, leaving 16 bases between them. Germline values: CDR1 MNHEY, CDR2 SVGAGI. The CDR3 has 14 residues. The CDR3 sequence is CATRRTGDTDTQYF. DNA of the CDR3: TGTGCCACCCGGCGGACGGGGGACACAGATACGCAGTATTTT.

This chain connects TRBV11-3 to TRBJ2-1; D is perhaps TRBD2 (5 bases). CDR1 and CDR2 from the germline V gene are SGHNT and YENEEA. V was cut by 5 bases and J by 3 bases, with 11 bases left in between. The CDR3 consists of 14 residues. The CDR3 loop is CASSPTGLYNEQFF. Written as DNA, the CDR3 is TGTGCCAGCAGCCCCACCGGACTCTACAATGAGCAGTTCTTC.

V gene TRBV5-4 combines with J gene TRBJ1-2; 7 nucleotides align to TRBD1. This CDR3 spans 18 amino acids. After removal of 3 bases from V and 5 bases from J, the junction contained 19 bases not matched to a gene. From germline, CDR1 is SGHNT and CDR2 YYREEE (reference sequence). The CDR3: CASSSYAGVGTEVYGYTF. Here the CDR3 DNA reads TGTGCCAGCAGCTCCTATGCCGGCGTAGGGACAGAAGTTTATGGCTACACCTTC. The whole variable domain, filled in from reference TRBV5-4 and TRBJ1-2, reads ETGVTQSPTHLIKTRGQQVTLRCSSQSGHNTVSWYQQALGQGPQFIFQYYREEENGRGNFPPRFSGLQFPNYSSELNVNALELDDSALYLCASSSYAGVGTEVYGYTFGSGTRLTVV.

The chain is built from TRBV4-1 and TRBJ2-1; D might be TRBD2 (5 bases). V lost 3 bases, J lost 12 bases, and 12 bases lay in between. The germline CDR1 and CDR2 sequences are MGHRA and YSYEKL. There are 12 residues in the CDR3. The CDR3 protein is CASSHPRDRQFF. As DNA, the CDR3 is TGCGCCAGCAGCCATCCCCGGGATCGGCAGTTCTTC.

The V call is TRBV28, the J call TRBJ1-5; D not resolved. The CDR3 length is 15 residues. Germline V lookup: CDR1 MDHEN, CDR2 SYDVKM. The V gene lost 1 base and the J gene lost 1 base, with 8 bases spanning the gap. CDR3: CASSLFSKSNQPQHF. DNA of the CDR3: TGTGCCAGCAGTTTATTCAGTAAGAGCAATCAGCCCCAGCATTTT.

V gene TRBV30 combines with J gene TRBJ2-1; D is perhaps TRBD2 (7 bases). Trimming left V 2 bases short and J 8 bases short, with 10 bases between. The CDR3 spans 12 residues. Per the germline V gene, CDR1 is GTSNPN and CDR2 is SVGIG (reference sequence). CDR3 region: CAWSTGRDEQFF. Written as DNA, the CDR3 is TGTGCCTGGAGTACAGGGAGGGATGAGCAGTTCTTC.

The V and J genes are TRBV25-1 and TRBJ1-2; the match to TRBD1 covers 8 bases. There are 15 residues in the CDR3. From germline, CDR1 is MGHDK and CDR2 SYGVNS. V shed 4 bases, J shed 8 bases, and the junction held 12 bases outside the gene matches. Here the CDR3 DNA reads TGTGCCAGCAGTGCGACAGGGGCCGCAGTCGACGGCTACACCTTC. This translates into CASSATGAAVDGYTF.

The genes are TRBV30 and TRBJ2-7; D is perhaps TRBD1 (5 bases). The CDR3 length is 12 residues. Germline V gene sequence: CDR1 GTSNPN, CDR2 SVGIG (reference sequence). Trimming left V 3 bases short and J 7 bases short, with 13 bases between. In nucleotides, the CDR3 is TGTGCCTGGAGAGCTCCCAAGGGGGAGCAGTACTTC. Its translation is CAWRAPKGEQYF.

This chain joins TRBV18 and TRBJ2-1; D may be TRBD2 (7 bases). Germline assignment: CDR1 KGHSH and CDR2 LQKENI. Between the trimmed V and J ends, which lost 3 bases and 9 bases, there was a span of 15 bases. This CDR3 is built from 14 residues. CDR3 amino acids: CASSPPGGIIEQFF. CDR3 bases: TGTGCCAGCTCACCCCCGGGGGGCATCATTGAGCAGTTCTTC.

The rearrangement uses TRBV14 and TRBJ1-1; possible D gene TRBD1, 5 bases. The germline gives CDR1 SGHDN, CDR2 FVKESK. V lost 0 bases and J 10 bases, leaving 12 bases between the germline ends. This CDR3 is built from 13 residues. The CDR3 sequence is CASSQDRGIRAFF. DNA of the CDR3: TGTGCCAGCAGCCAAGATCGGGGGATTCGAGCTTTCTTT.

The chain's CDR3 is CATPGPGGSNQPQHF. CDR3 sequence (DNA): TGTGCCACCCCCGGACCGGGAGGGAGCAATCAGCCCCAGCATTTT. The chain joins TRBV28 to TRBJ1-5, with D uncertain. There are 15 residues in the CDR3. Germline loops: CDR1 MDHEN, CDR2 SYDVKM. The ends were cut back, 10 bases at V and 1 base at J, with 17 bases in the middle. The whole variable domain, filled in from reference TRBV28 and TRBJ1-5, reads DVKVTQSSRYLVKRTGEKVFLECVQDMDHENMFWYRQDPGLGLRLIYFSYDVKMKEKGDIPEGYSVSREKKERFSLILESASTNQTSMYLCATPGPGGSNQPQHFGDGTRLSIL.

The chain employs TRBV19 and TRBJ2-5; 7 nucleotides agree with TRBD1. Germline V gene sequence: CDR1 LNHDA, CDR2 SQIVND (reference sequence). V shed 5 bases, J shed 1 base, and the junction held 4 bases outside the gene matches. The CDR3 runs to 14 residues. CDR3 residues: CASSLTGVQETQYF. CDR3 nucleotide sequence: TGTGCCAGTAGTTTAACAGGGGTCCAAGAGACCCAGTACTTC.

The chain recombines TRBV28 with TRBJ1-4; weak D call: TRBD1 (5 bases). Trimming removed 5 bases from V and 4 bases from J, with 20 bases in between. The CDR3 loop spans 17 amino acids. Germline-derived CDR1 and CDR2 are MDHEN and SYDVKM. CDR3 amino acids: CASSRQGLLMGNEKLFF. In DNA form, the CDR3 reads TGTGCCAGCAGTCGGCAGGGCCTTCTTATGGGTAATGAAAAACTGTTTTTT.

This chain uses TRBV15 with TRBJ1-3; 8 bases line up with TRBD1. The CDR3 extends over 18 amino acids. V trimming: 0 bases; J trimming: 4 bases; junction bases outside the gene matches: 11. CDR1 LNHNV and CDR2 YYDKDF come from the germline V gene (reference sequence). CDR3 protein: CATSRDRTTGANGNTIYF. DNA for the CDR3: TGTGCCACCAGCAGAGATCGAACGACAGGGGCAAACGGAAACACCATATATTTT. Drawing the rest from reference TRBV15 and TRBJ1-3, the complete variable domain is DAMVIQNPRYQVTQFGKPVTLSCSQTLNHNVMYWYQQKSSQAPKLLFHYYDKDFNNEADTPDNFQSRRPNTSFCFLDIRSPGLGDTAMYLCATSRDRTTGANGNTIYFGEGSWLTVV.

The chain recombines TRBV5-1 with TRBJ1-3, with 7 bases fitting TRBD1. V dropped 0 bases and J dropped 2; count of bases not matched to a gene: 5. The germline V gene has CDR1 SGHRS and CDR2 YFSETQ. The CDR3 is 16 amino acids. The CDR3 reads CASSLDVQGTGNTIYF. The CDR3, as DNA: TGCGCCAGCAGCTTGGATGTACAGGGGACTGGAAACACCATATATTTT.

The chain joins TRBV19 to TRBJ1-1; D is possibly TRBD1 (5 bases). The CDR3 is made up of 14 amino acids. Germline-derived CDR1 and CDR2 are LNHDA and SQIVND (reference sequence). V was shortened by 3 bases and J by 1 base, with 9 bases between the two germline ends. Here the CDR3 reads CASSMGQPNTEAFF. The CDR3 DNA follows: TGTGCCAGTAGTATGGGGCAGCCGAACACTGAAGCTTTCTTT. Full variable domain (missing parts from reference TRBV19 and TRBJ1-1): DGGITQSPKYLFRKEGQNVTLSCEQNLNHDAMYWYRQDPGQGLRLIYYSQIVNDFQKGDIAEGYSVSREKKESFPLTVTSAQKNPTAFYLCASSMGQPNTEAFFGQGTRLTVV.

This sequence joins TRBV28 and TRBJ1-1; D perhaps matches TRBD1 (6 bases). The length of the CDR3 is 14 residues. Germline V gene data show CDR1 as MDHEN and CDR2 as SYDVKM. Between the trimmed V and J ends, which lost 7 bases and 4 bases, there was a span of 16 bases. CDR3 residues: CASIRTGYGTEAFF. The CDR3 DNA is TGTGCCAGCATAAGAACAGGGTATGGCACTGAAGCTTTCTTT.

The chain links TRBV5-4 to TRBJ2-4; maybe TRBD2 (5 bases). V shed 0 bases and J shed 1 base, with 8 bases lying between them. This CDR3 contains 15 residues. Germline assignment: CDR1 SGHNT and CDR2 YYREEE (reference sequence). The CDR3 loop reads CASSLETGAKNIQYF. In DNA, the CDR3 is TGTGCCAGCAGCTTGGAAACGGGGGCCAAAAACATTCAGTACTTC.

This chain links TRBV11-2 with TRBJ1-5, with D possibly matching TRBD1 (5 bases). The V and J ends lost 1 base and 3 bases respectively, with 7 bases between them. Looked up from germline, CDR1 is SGHAT and CDR2 is FQNNGV. The CDR3 length is 14 residues. The CDR3: CASSLGQNNQPQHF. The CDR3 DNA follows: TGTGCCAGCAGCTTAGGACAGAACAATCAGCCCCAGCATTTT.

The rearrangement links TRBV6-5 to TRBJ2-7; D unclear. This CDR3 has 14 amino acids. The V end lost 3 bases, the J end lost 2 bases, and 11 bases lay between the germline ends. The germline gives CDR1 MNHEY, CDR2 SVGAGI. In nucleotides, the CDR3 is TGTGCCAGCAGTTATCAGACTCACCCCTACGAGCAGTACTTC. Amino acids: CASSYQTHPYEQYF.

The V call is TRBV19, the J call TRBJ2-2; no clear D. The germline V gene has CDR1 LNHDA and CDR2 SQIVND (reference sequence). The germline V and J ends were trimmed by 5 bases and 1 base, with 11 bases remaining between them. The length of the CDR3 is 15 residues. The CDR3: CASSPATLNTGELFF. In nucleotides, the CDR3 is TGTGCCAGTAGTCCGGCGACATTGAACACCGGGGAGCTGTTTTTT. Full variable domain (outside the CDR3, taken from reference TRBV19 and TRBJ2-2): DGGITQSPKYLFRKEGQNVTLSCEQNLNHDAMYWYRQDPGQGLRLIYYSQIVNDFQKGDIAEGYSVSREKKESFPLTVTSAQKNPTAFYLCASSPATLNTGELFFGEGSRLTVL.

This chain uses TRBV11-2 with TRBJ2-7; 10 bases map to TRBD2. The J segment lost 2 bases and the V segment lost 4 bases, leaving 11 bases of the junction unmatched. The CDR3 loop spans 17 amino acids. CDR1 is SGHAT, CDR2 FQNNGV, per germline. CDR3 sequence reads: CASSYGWTSGDTYEQYF. The CDR3 DNA follows: TGTGCCAGCAGCTACGGCTGGACTAGCGGAGATACCTACGAGCAGTACTTC. Together with reference TRBV11-2 and TRBJ2-7, the CDR3 gives the full variable domain: EAGVAQSPRYKIIEKRQSVAFWCNPISGHATLYWYQQILGQGPKLLIQFQNNGVVDDSQLPKDRFSAERLKGVDSTLKIQPAKLEDSAVYLCASSYGWTSGDTYEQYFGPGTRLTVT.